This T cell receptor beta chain was sequenced for a study of Graves' ophthalmopathy and Graves' hyperthyroidism. The authors diagnosed from clinical symptoms, serum thyroxine, TRAb, thyroid ultrasound and orbital computed tomography. The authors amplified TCR beta CDR3 regions from RNA transcripts. An initial RT-PCR round employing HTBI primers preceded a second-round multiplex PCR. MiXCR was run by TCRdb on the multiplex PCR reads, yielding one entry per CDR3 protein. The table lists around 470,000 distinct CDR3 sequences, around 14% of them singletons. About this clonotype itself: Being one base from a much bigger clone, this may be a read error.

This CDR3 spans 15 amino acids. Trimming pared 0 bases from V and 4 bases from J, leaving 9 bases between. CDR1 and CDR2 (germline): SGHTA, FQGNSA. Sequencing was performed on blood. The clonotype was recovered from a woman aged 30 to 39 with Graves' ophthalmopathy. V and J are TRBV7-2 and TRBJ2-2, with a tentative D call TRBD1 (5 bases). CDR3 amino acids: CASSLARVGTGELFF. Here the CDR3 DNA reads TGTGCCAGCAGCTTAGCCAGGGTTGGCACCGGGGAGCTGTTTTTT. The full variable domain, with the rest looked up from reference TRBV7-2 and TRBJ2-2, is GAGVSQSPSNKVTEKGKDVELRCDPISGHTALYWYRQSLGQGLEFLIYFQGNSAPDKSGLPSDRFSAERTGGSVSTLTIQRTQQEDSAVYLCASSLARVGTGELFFGEGSRLTVL.